These 22 T cell receptor beta chains were sequenced from one sample in a study of T cells in severe cutaneous drug reactions. Libraries were made by iRepertoire multiplex PCR with TCR subtype-specific primers for bulk and single-cell sequencing. TCRdb derives one entry per CDR3 protein from the multiplex PCR reads, leaving out DNA. With about 9,600 distinct CDR3 sequences in the sample, the ten largest clones hold approximately 20%. Carbamazepine had induced Stevens-Johnson syndrome or toxic epidermal necrolysis in the sequenced donors. Input material: cells from a skin blister. The receptors stem from a human donor with Stevens-Johnson syndrome, a severe cutaneous drug reaction.

The gene calls are TRBV20-1 and TRBJ2-5. The germline CDR1 and CDR2 sequences are DFQATT and SNEGSKA (reference sequence). The CDR3 contains 13 residues. The CDR3 loop reads CSAREGIGETQYF.

The V call is TRBV20-1, the J call TRBJ2-2; TCRdb outputs TRBD1, but without DNA this stays unchecked. CDR3 length: 14 amino acids. Germline CDR1 reads DFQATT; CDR2 reads SNEGSKA (reference sequence). CDR3 sequence: CSASKDRLTGELFF.

This chain links TRBV29-1 with TRBJ2-5; the TCRdb call, TRBD1, lacks DNA for checking. Germline V gene sequence: CDR1 SQVTM, CDR2 ANQGSEA. This CDR3 has 15 residues. The CDR3 sequence is CSVESDRGRSETQYF. The full variable domain, completed using reference TRBV29-1 and TRBJ2-5, is SAVISQKPSRDICQRGTSLTIQCQVDSQVTMMFWYRQQPGQSLTLIATANQGSEATYESGFVIDKFPISRPNLTFSTLTVSNMSPEDSSIYLCSVESDRGRSETQYFGPGTRLLVL.

This clonotype is called medium-sized based on its frequency. Here the CDR3 reads CSAGGPRDYEQYF. This sequence joins TRBV20-1 and TRBJ2-7; TCRdb outputs TRBD2, but without DNA this stays unchecked. The germline gives CDR1 DFQATT, CDR2 SNEGSKA (reference sequence). The CDR3 consists of 13 residues.

V and J are TRBV29-1 and TRBJ2-2; TCRdb designates TRBD2, a call that cannot be tested without DNA. CDR1 and CDR2 (germline): SQVTM, ANQGSEA. The CDR3 contains 14 residues. CDR3: CSAGLAGNTGELFF.

Considering frequency, this clonotype is medium-sized. V and J are TRBV20-1 and TRBJ1-1. Germline CDR1 is DFQATT and CDR2 is SNEGSKA (reference sequence). The CDR3 is 14 residues long. CDR3 sequence reads: CSAIVDQVNTEAFF.

J is TRBJ2-3 and V is TRBV7-6. Germline V gene sequence: CDR1 SGHVS, CDR2 FNYEAQ. This CDR3 has 14 residues. CDR3 region: CASSPTGRTDTQYF. Variable domain in full (rest from reference TRBV7-6 and TRBJ2-3): GAGVSQSPRYKVTKRGQDVALRCDPISGHVSLYWYRQALGQGPEFLTYFNYEAQQDKSGLPNDRFSAERPEGSISTLTIQRTEQRDSAMYRCASSPTGRTDTQYFGPGTRLTVL.

The chain has TRBV29-1 and TRBJ2-5. Per germline, CDR1 SQVTM and CDR2 ANQGSEA. This CDR3 is built from 13 residues. The CDR3 is CSVNGGTTGTQYF.

This chain connects TRBV20-1 to TRBJ2-1; TCRdb proposes TRBD1, but this gene call is untestable without DNA. The germline V gene has CDR1 DFQATT and CDR2 SNEGSKA (reference sequence). The CDR3 is made up of 11 amino acids. CDR3: CTPGGYNEQFF.

The V gene is TRBV12-3 or TRBV12-4, the J gene TRBJ2-1; the TCRdb D gene call, TRBD2, has no DNA to confirm it. This CDR3 comprises 15 residues. The CDR3 protein is CASSYLAGPYNEQFF.

The chain recombines TRBV29-1 with TRBJ2-1. This CDR3 has 15 residues. Looked up from germline, CDR1 is SQVTM and CDR2 is ANQGSEA. CDR3 loop: CSVLTSGSSYNEQFF.

This clonotype is identified as medium-sized (0.01 to 0.1%) from frequency. This sequence joins TRBV20-1 and TRBJ1-5; TCRdb outputs TRBD1, but without DNA this stays unchecked. Germline lookup yields CDR1 DFQATT and CDR2 SNEGSKA (reference sequence). This CDR3 has 14 amino acids. CDR3 protein: CSATGPRGNQPQHF.

V usage is TRBV29-1 and J usage is TRBJ2-3. The CDR3 is 13 amino acids. Germline CDR1 reads SQVTM; CDR2 reads ANQGSEA. CDR3 protein: CSVEATRSDTQYF.

The V gene is TRBV20-1, the J gene TRBJ1-1. The CDR3 contains 12 residues. The germline V gene has CDR1 DFQATT and CDR2 SNEGSKA (reference sequence). The CDR3 sequence: CSATGFHTEAFF.

The CDR3 sequence: CSVVKGDIGNTIYF. The chain joins TRBV29-1 to TRBJ1-3; with no DNA, the TCRdb D assignment of TRBD1 cannot be verified. This CDR3 is built from 14 residues. Germline V gene data show CDR1 as SQVTM and CDR2 as ANQGSEA.

J is TRBJ1-2 and V is TRBV20-1; TCRdb designates TRBD1, a call that cannot be tested without DNA. The germline V gene has CDR1 DFQATT and CDR2 SNEGSKA (reference sequence). This CDR3 has 14 amino acids. Here the CDR3 reads CSARGGQANYGYTF.

The chain carries TRBV20-1 and TRBJ2-1. The V gene's germline CDR1 is DFQATT and CDR2 SNEGSKA (reference sequence). The CDR3 contains 13 residues. The CDR3 sequence is CSASGTTHNEQFF.

The chain is built from TRBV29-1 and TRBJ2-5; no DNA is available, so the TRBD1 call from TCRdb remains unchecked. CDR1 and CDR2 from the germline V gene are SQVTM and ANQGSEA. The CDR3 spans 15 residues. The CDR3: CSVEKTGTSKETQYF.

The V call is TRBV29-1, the J call TRBJ2-3; the D call from TCRdb, TRBD1, cannot be confirmed without DNA. The CDR3 is made up of 13 amino acids. Germline CDR1 and CDR2: SQVTM and ANQGSEA. CDR3 sequence: CSVLKTGTDTQYF.

J is TRBJ2-2 and V is TRBV29-1; TCRdb designates TRBD2, a call that cannot be tested without DNA. Germline V gives CDR1 SQVTM, CDR2 ANQGSEA. This CDR3 has 18 amino acids. CDR3: CSGAGGTSAQGWTGELFF.

The chain combines TRBV29-1 with TRBJ2-1. The CDR3 has 14 amino acids. Germline loops: CDR1 SQVTM, CDR2 ANQGSEA. CDR3 sequence: CSVLVRGSYNEQFF.

The rearrangement links TRBV12-3 or TRBV12-4 to TRBJ2-5; TCRdb's D call, TRBD2, is unchecked because there is no DNA. The CDR3 runs 14 residues. The CDR3 protein is CASSPGLRYETQYF.